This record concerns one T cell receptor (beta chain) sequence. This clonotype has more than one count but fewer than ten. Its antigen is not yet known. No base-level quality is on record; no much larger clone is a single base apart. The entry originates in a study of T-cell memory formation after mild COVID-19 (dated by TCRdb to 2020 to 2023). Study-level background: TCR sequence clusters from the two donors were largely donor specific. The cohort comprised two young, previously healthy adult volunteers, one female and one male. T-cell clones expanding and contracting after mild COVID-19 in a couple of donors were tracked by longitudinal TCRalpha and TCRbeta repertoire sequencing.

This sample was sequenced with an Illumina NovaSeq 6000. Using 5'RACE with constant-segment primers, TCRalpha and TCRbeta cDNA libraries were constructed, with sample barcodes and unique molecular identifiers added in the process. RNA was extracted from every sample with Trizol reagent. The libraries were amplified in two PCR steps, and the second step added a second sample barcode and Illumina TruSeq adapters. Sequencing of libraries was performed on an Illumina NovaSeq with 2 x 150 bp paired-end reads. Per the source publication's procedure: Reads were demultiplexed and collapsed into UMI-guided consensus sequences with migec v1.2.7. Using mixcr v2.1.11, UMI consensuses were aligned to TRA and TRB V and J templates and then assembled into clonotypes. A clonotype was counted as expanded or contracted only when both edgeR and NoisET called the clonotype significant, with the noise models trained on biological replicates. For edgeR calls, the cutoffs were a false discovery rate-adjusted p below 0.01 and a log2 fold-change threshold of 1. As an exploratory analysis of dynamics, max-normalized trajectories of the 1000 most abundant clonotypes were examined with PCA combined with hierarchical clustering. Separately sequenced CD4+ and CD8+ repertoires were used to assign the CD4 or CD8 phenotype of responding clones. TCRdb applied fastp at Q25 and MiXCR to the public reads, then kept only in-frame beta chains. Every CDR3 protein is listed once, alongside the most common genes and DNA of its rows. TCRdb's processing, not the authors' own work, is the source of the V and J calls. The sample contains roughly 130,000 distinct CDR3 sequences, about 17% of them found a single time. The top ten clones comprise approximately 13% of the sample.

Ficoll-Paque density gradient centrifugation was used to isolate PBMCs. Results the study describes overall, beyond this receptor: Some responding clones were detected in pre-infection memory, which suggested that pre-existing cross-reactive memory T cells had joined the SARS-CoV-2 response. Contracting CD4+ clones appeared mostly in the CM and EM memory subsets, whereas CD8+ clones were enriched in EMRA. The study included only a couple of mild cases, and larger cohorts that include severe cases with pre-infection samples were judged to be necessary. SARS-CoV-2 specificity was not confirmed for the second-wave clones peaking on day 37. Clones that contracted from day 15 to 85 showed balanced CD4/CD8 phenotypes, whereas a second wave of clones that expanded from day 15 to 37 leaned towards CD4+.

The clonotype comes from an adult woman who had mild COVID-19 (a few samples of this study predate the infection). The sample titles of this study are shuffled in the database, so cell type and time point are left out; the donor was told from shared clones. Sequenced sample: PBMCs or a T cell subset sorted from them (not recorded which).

For the CDR3, the sequence is CASSGLSNQPQHF. The nucleotides are TGTGCCAGCAGCGGACTGAGCAATCAGCCCCAGCATTTT. The V gene is TRBV12-3 or TRBV12-4 and the J gene is TRBJ1-5, with an unclear D gene assignment. The cysteine opens and the phenylalanine closes a CDR3 of 13 amino acids. This entry keeps only the CDR3 DNA: 39 bases, framed from base 1. V is cut by 6 bases and J by 1 base, and the space between the germline ends is 7 bases.